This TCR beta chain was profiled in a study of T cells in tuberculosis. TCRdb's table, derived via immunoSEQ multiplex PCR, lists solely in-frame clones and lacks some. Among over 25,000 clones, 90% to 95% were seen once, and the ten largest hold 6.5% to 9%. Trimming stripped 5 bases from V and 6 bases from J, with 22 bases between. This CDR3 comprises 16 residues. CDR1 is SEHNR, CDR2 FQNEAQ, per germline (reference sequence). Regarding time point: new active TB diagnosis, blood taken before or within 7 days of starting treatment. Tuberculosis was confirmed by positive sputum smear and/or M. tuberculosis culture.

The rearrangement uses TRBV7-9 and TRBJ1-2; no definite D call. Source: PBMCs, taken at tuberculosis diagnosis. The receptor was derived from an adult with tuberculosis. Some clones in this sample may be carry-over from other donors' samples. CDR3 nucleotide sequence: TGTGCCAGCAGCCCCAGCCTTAGGGAGAGCATACATGGCTACACCTTC. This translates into CASSPSLRESIHGYTF.